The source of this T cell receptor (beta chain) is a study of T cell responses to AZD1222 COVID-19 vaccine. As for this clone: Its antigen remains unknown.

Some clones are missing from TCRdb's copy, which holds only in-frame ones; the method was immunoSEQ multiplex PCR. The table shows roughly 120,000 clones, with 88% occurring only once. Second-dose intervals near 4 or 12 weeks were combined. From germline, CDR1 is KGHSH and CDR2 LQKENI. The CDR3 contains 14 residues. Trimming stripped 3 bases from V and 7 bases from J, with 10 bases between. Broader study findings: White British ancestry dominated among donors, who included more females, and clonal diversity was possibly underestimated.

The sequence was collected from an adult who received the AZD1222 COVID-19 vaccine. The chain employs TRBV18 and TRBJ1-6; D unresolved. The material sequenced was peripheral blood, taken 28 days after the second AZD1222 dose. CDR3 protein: CASSPEYGNSPLHF. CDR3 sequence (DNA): TGTGCCAGCTCACCGGAATATGGGAATTCACCCCTCCACTTT.